This T cell receptor (beta chain) was identified in a study of T-cell reconstitution after alpha-beta-depleted transplantation in children. Unique molecular identifiers tagged the TCRbeta library. TCRdb reprocessed the PCR reads with MiXCR, giving one entry per CDR3 protein. Altogether around 380,000 distinct CDR3 sequences are present, roughly a tenth being singletons, with the ten largest covering 4.5% to 6.5%. The trim removed 3 bases at V and 1 base at J, leaving 6 bases unmatched. CDR3 size: 15 residues. Per the germline V gene, CDR1 is SGHNT and CDR2 is YYREEE (reference sequence). Here the sequenced sample was PBMCs from the stem cell graft donor, taken from the stem cell graft. This chain links TRBV5-4 with TRBJ1-1; 7 nucleotides match TRBD1. This clonotype was sampled from a human donor who donated a stem cell graft to a child with acute myeloid leukemia. CDR3 protein: CASSSPDRRNTEAFF. CDR3 nucleotide sequence: TGTGCCAGCAGCTCCCCGGACAGGAGGAACACTGAAGCTTTCTTT.